These 20 T cell receptor beta chains originate from one sample sequenced in a study of neurological immune-mediated disorders. The time point was: longitudinal time-point 3. Each CDR3 protein gets one entry after TCRdb re-called the 5' RACE reads with MiXCR. The table includes approximately 100,000 distinct CDR3 sequences, 9.5% to 14% detected once. The sample comprised PBMCs. The receptors here all came from a female donor with HTLV-1-associated myelopathy (HAM/TSP).

This clonotype was recorded at least ten times. The chain uses TRBV28 and TRBJ1-6; the D is unclear. The CDR3 is made up of 15 amino acids. Trimming removed 4 bases from V and 0 bases from J, with 7 bases in between. Germline lookup yields CDR1 MDHEN and CDR2 SYDVKM. DNA of the CDR3: TGTGCCAGCAGTTATGGAAGCTCCTATAATTCACCCCTCCACTTT. Amino acids: CASSYGSSYNSPLHF.

Turning to this clonotype: A much more abundant neighbour one base away suggests this may be a read error. The rearrangement joins TRBV7-9 to TRBJ2-7; D unresolved. CDR1 SEHNR and CDR2 FQNEAQ come from the germline V gene (reference sequence). The CDR3 contains 15 residues. The V end was cut by 7 bases, the J end by 6 bases, with 22 bases between. The CDR3 nucleotides are TGTGCCAGCAACAGAATTGGCGACCTCGATCGCGAGCAGTACTTC. Its protein is CASNRIGDLDREQYF.

This clonotype was seen many times. The V gene is TRBV5-1, the J gene TRBJ2-3, with 7 bases fitting TRBD1. The germline V gene has CDR1 SGHRS and CDR2 YFSETQ. V was clipped by 4 bases and J by 0 bases; unmatched bases: 2. CDR3 length equals 14 residues. Here the CDR3 reads CASSPDRSTDTQYF. The CDR3 DNA sequence: TGCGCCAGCAGCCCGGACAGGAGCACAGATACGCAGTATTTT. The entire variable domain, with the rest obtained from reference TRBV5-1 and TRBJ2-3, is as follows: KAGVTQTPRYLIKTRGQQVTLSCSPISGHRSVSWYQQTPGQGLQFLFEYFSETQRNKGNFPGRFSGRQFSNSRSEMNVSTLELGDSALYLCASSPDRSTDTQYFGPGTRLTVL.

This clonotype was found a few times. This rearrangement joins TRBV6-2 or TRBV6-3 to TRBJ1-4, with TRBD1 as a possible D gene (5 bases). Germline assignment: CDR1 MNHEY and CDR2 SVGEGT. V gave up 5 bases and J gave up 7 bases, with 14 bases separating them. The CDR3 is 14 amino acids. CDR3 residues: CASSRTGGGEKLFF. The CDR3 DNA follows: TGTGCCAGCAGTCGGACGGGCGGGGGTGAAAAACTGTTTTTT.

V usage is TRBV6-1 and J usage is TRBJ2-7, with TRBD1 matching 10 bases. The V segment lost 6 bases and the J segment 1 base; nucleotides outside the gene matches: 3. The CDR3 contains 14 residues. CDR1 MNHNS and CDR2 SASEGT come from the germline V gene. The CDR3 here is CASRDRGESYEQYF. CDR3 DNA sequence: TGTGCCAGCAGGGACAGGGGGGAGTCCTACGAGCAGTACTTC.

Many counts were recorded for this clonotype. The chain is built from TRBV20-1 and TRBJ2-1, with D uncertain. This CDR3 spans 13 amino acids. V gave up 4 bases and J gave up 6 bases, with 13 bases separating them. In germline, CDR1 is DFQATT, CDR2 SNEGSKA (reference sequence). The CDR3 sequence: CSATGTEPNEQFF. In DNA form, the CDR3 reads TGCAGTGCTACTGGTACAGAGCCCAATGAGCAGTTCTTC.

At least ten counts were recorded for this clonotype. V is TRBV11-2 and J is TRBJ1-1; D might be TRBD1 (5 bases). Trimming stripped 2 bases from V and 2 bases from J, with 12 bases between. The CDR3 runs 15 residues. Germline CDR1 is SGHAT and CDR2 is FQNNGV. The DNA for the CDR3 is TGTGCCAGCAGCTTAAATCGACAGTTAAACACTGAAGCTTTCTTT. Translation: CASSLNRQLNTEAFF. The full variable domain, in which reference TRBV11-2 and TRBJ1-1 provide the parts outside the CDR3, is EAGVAQSPRYKIIEKRQSVAFWCNPISGHATLYWYQQILGQGPKLLIQFQNNGVVDDSQLPKDRFSAERLKGVDSTLKIQPAKLEDSAVYLCASSLNRQLNTEAFFGQGTRLTVV.

This clonotype was seen many times. The rearrangement joins TRBV28 to TRBJ2-7; 10 positions match TRBD1. J lost 1 base, V lost 2 bases, and 8 bases had no gene match. CDR1 is MDHEN, CDR2 SYDVKM, per germline. The CDR3 runs to 17 residues. CDR3 residues: CASSLPAGTGESYEQYF. CDR3 DNA: TGTGCCAGCAGTTTACCCGCCGGGACAGGGGAGTCCTACGAGCAGTACTTC.

Many counts were recorded for this clonotype. The V gene is TRBV2, the J gene TRBJ1-5; no firm D call. V lost 3 bases and J lost 0, with 9 bases in between. This CDR3 has 15 amino acids. CDR1 and CDR2 from the germline V gene are SNHLY and FYNNEI. CDR3 region: CASSDGVYSNQPQHF. The DNA for the CDR3 is TGTGCCAGCAGTGATGGTGTTTATAGCAATCAGCCCCAGCATTTT. The whole variable domain, remainder taken from reference TRBV2 and TRBJ1-5, is EPEVTQTPSHQVTQMGQEVILRCVPISNHLYFYWYRQILGQKVEFLVSFYNNEISEKSEIFDDQFSVERPDGSNFTLKIRSTKLEDSAMYFCASSDGVYSNQPQHFGDGTRLSIL.

This clonotype was seen at least ten times. This rearrangement joins TRBV4-2 to TRBJ2-3; 8 bases are shared with TRBD2. CDR1 is LGHNA and CDR2 is YNFKEQ in the germline V gene. V gave up 1 base and J gave up 0 bases; unmatched junction bases: 6. The CDR3 totals 17 residues. The CDR3 bases are TGTGCCAGCAGCCAAGCTACAGCGGGGGATAGCACAGATACGCAGTATTTT. Its translation: CASSQATAGDSTDTQYF.

This clonotype was recorded at least ten times. V usage is TRBV20-1 and J usage is TRBJ2-4; a possible D gene is TRBD1 (6 bases). The V gene's germline CDR1 is DFQATT and CDR2 SNEGSKA (reference sequence). The CDR3 is 15 amino acids. V dropped 3 bases and J dropped 3 bases, with 15 bases sitting between them. In DNA form, the CDR3 reads TGCAGTGCTAGCCAGGGGCTCGTAGGCAAAAACATTCAGTACTTC. Translating gives CSASQGLVGKNIQYF.

Points on this clonotype: A much larger clone lies a single base off, so this may be a read error. The chain links TRBV20-1 to TRBJ2-7; D is unclear. CDR1 DFQATT and CDR2 SNEGSKA come from the germline V gene (reference sequence). This CDR3 comprises 12 residues. Between the trimmed V and J ends, which lost 2 bases and 4 bases, there was a span of 9 bases. For the CDR3, the DNA is TGCAGTGCTAGACTTGACATTTACGAGCAGTACTTC. It encodes CSARLDIYEQYF.

This clonotype has a count of ten or more. The CDR3, as DNA: TGCGCCAGCAGCTTGGAGGACAGGGCGGTGTCCTATAATTCACCCCTCCACTTT. Its protein is CASSLEDRAVSYNSPLHF. V usage is TRBV5-1 and J usage is TRBJ1-6; 8 bases match TRBD1. The ends lost 0 bases at V and 1 base at J; junction bases unmatched: 6. The CDR3 totals 18 residues. The germline V gene encodes CDR1 SGHRS and CDR2 YFSETQ.

The V gene is TRBV5-1, the J gene TRBJ2-5, with D possibly being TRBD2 (5 bases). V lost 0 bases, J lost 2 bases, and 14 bases lay in between. The germline V gene has CDR1 SGHRS and CDR2 YFSETQ. The CDR3 length is 16 residues. The CDR3 loop reads CASSLELVRGQETQYF. The CDR3 region has the DNA TGCGCCAGCAGCTTGGAATTGGTACGAGGGCAAGAGACCCAGTACTTC.

The V call is TRBV7-6, the J call TRBJ2-3, with D possibly being TRBD1 (5 bases). This CDR3 has 14 residues. Germline V gene lookup returns CDR1 SGHVS and CDR2 FNYEAQ. Trimming shortened V by 0 bases and J by 2 bases, and 6 bases separated the two germline ends. For the CDR3, the DNA is TGTGCCAGCAGCTTAGCAGGGGCCACAGATACGCAGTATTTT. Translation: CASSLAGATDTQYF.

In its sample, this clonotype was seen many times. Written as DNA, the CDR3 is TGTGCCAGCAGCCTGGCGGGGGGCCCCTACGAGCAGTACTTC. Its translation is CASSLAGGPYEQYF. The rearrangement uses TRBV7-9 and TRBJ2-7, with TRBD2 matching 8 bases. Losses at the gene ends were 5 bases for V and 2 bases for J; bases not matched to a gene: 5. This CDR3 is 14 amino acids long. Germline V CDR1 and CDR2: SEHNR, FQNEAQ (reference sequence).

V is TRBV9 and J is TRBJ2-3; 8 bases match TRBD2. This CDR3 is 18 amino acids long. Losses at the gene ends were 1 base for V and 1 base for J; bases not matched to a gene: 11. Germline lookup yields CDR1 SGDLS and CDR2 YYNGEE. The CDR3 sequence is CASSVTGRRAGGTDTQYF. CDR3 in DNA: TGTGCCAGCAGCGTAACAGGACGAAGAGCGGGGGGCACAGATACGCAGTATTTT.

The chain recombines TRBV20-1 with TRBJ2-1; weak D call: TRBD2 (6 bases). Germline V gene data show CDR1 as DFQATT and CDR2 as SNEGSKA (reference sequence). The CDR3 is 13 amino acids. V lost 5 bases and J 4 bases, leaving 12 bases between the germline ends. The CDR3 DNA reads as TGCAGTGCTGGCCCTGCGGGGTACAATGAGCAGTTCTTC. It specifies CSAGPAGYNEQFF.

Ten or more counts support this clonotype. The V gene is TRBV5-1, the J gene TRBJ2-5; D gene uncertain. Germline V gives CDR1 SGHRS, CDR2 YFSETQ. The CDR3 length is 13 residues. V was cut by 4 bases and J by 3 bases, with 10 bases left in between. CDR3 in amino acids: CASSPGPKETQYF. The CDR3 DNA follows: TGCGCCAGCAGCCCCGGTCCAAAAGAGACCCAGTACTTC.

This clonotype has more than one count but fewer than ten. V and J are TRBV12-3 or TRBV12-4 and TRBJ1-5, with 7 positions matching TRBD1. The CDR3 runs 18 residues. V was pared by 6 bases and J by 0 bases, with 14 bases of the junction left unmatched. CDR3 residues: CASSPFPTGYYSNQPQHF. CDR3 nucleotides: TGTGCCAGCAGCCCCTTTCCGACAGGGTACTATAGCAATCAGCCCCAGCATTTT.